The TCR beta chain under discussion was sequenced for a study of T cells in Graves' hyperthyroidism and ophthalmopathy. Study-wide context: Prior to any treatment, at the point of initial diagnosis, peripheral blood was collected. Broader study findings: Most expanded thyroid clonotypes above 0.001 also appeared in blood.

Amplification of TCR beta CDR3 regions used RNA as the template. The HTBI primer set drove a first-round RT-PCR of the TCR CDR3. Each CDR3 protein gets one entry after TCRdb re-called the multiplex PCR reads with MiXCR. The data hold around 600,000 distinct CDR3 sequences, with more than 15% observed a single time. When ophthalmopathy did not progress within 18 months, Graves' hyperthyroidism was considered stable. Diagnosis relied on clinical symptoms, serum thyroxine and TRAb, thyroid ultrasound and orbital computed tomography. A remark on this clonotype: The antigen is unknown. A read error may be the cause here, since a much bigger clone is one base away. The limits of the CDR3 on the DNA are not certain, so only TCRdb's listed CDR3 is given.

Germline CDR1 SNHLY, CDR2 FYNNEI. The CDR3 region is 14 residues in length, termini included. The chain uses TRBV2 and TRBJ2-3. The sample taken for sequencing was blood. This TCR derives from a woman in her twenties or thirties with Graves' hyperthyroidism. CDR3 in amino acids: CASGVALGTDTRYF.